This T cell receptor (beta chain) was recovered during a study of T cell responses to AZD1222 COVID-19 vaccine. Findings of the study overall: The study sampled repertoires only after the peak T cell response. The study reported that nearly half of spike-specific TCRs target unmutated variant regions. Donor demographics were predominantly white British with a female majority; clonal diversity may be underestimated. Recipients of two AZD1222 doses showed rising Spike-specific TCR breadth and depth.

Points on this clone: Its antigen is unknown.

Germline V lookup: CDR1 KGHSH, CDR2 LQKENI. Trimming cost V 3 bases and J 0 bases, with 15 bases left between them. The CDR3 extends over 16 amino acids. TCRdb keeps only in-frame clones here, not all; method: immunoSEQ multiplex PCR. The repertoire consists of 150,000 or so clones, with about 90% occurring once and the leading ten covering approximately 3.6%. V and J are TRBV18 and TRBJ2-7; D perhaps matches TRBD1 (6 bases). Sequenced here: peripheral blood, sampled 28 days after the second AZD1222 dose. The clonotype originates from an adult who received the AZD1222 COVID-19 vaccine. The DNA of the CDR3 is TGTGCCAGCTCACCCATCGGGACATCGAGCTCCTACGAGCAGTACTTC. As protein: CASSPIGTSSSYEQYF.